Below are 30 T cell receptor beta chains sequenced from a single sample in a study of chemoradiotherapy in HPV16-positive cancers. Profiled with immunoSEQ multiplex PCR; TCRdb holds only in-frame clones, not every one. The sample includes around 10,000 clones, roughly four fifths seen only once; the top ten take around 2.5%. The input for sequencing was blood, taken from a patient who underwent chemoradiotherapy. The receptors come from a human donor with HPV-associated anogenital cancer.

The chain employs TRBV7-2 and TRBJ2-7, with D perhaps matching TRBD1 or TRBD2 (5 bases each). With 5 bases removed from V and 3 bases from J, the gap between germline ends came to 14 bases. The length of the CDR3 is 14 residues. The germline CDR1 and CDR2 sequences are SGHTA and FQGNSA. The CDR3: CASSPYFGGYEQYF. Written as DNA, the CDR3 is TGTGCCAGCAGCCCTTATTTTGGGGGCTACGAGCAGTACTTC.

V and J are TRBV6-5 and TRBJ2-5; 7 bases are a match to TRBD1. The V gene's germline CDR1 is MNHEY and CDR2 SVGAGI. This CDR3 region has 14 residues. The ends lost 6 bases at V and 2 bases at J; junction bases unmatched: 6. The CDR3: CASSEGTEQETQYF. The CDR3 bases are TGTGCCAGCAGCGAGGGGACAGAACAAGAGACCCAGTACTTC.

This clone was seen only a few times. The V and J genes are TRBV14 and TRBJ1-2, with no clear D. The CDR3 consists of 15 residues. CDR1 and CDR2 (germline): SGHDN, FVKESK. V shed 2 bases and J shed 0 bases, with 10 bases lying between them. The DNA for the CDR3 is TGTGCCAGCAGCCAACCCGGGCTGGCTAACTATGGCTACACCTTC. Translating gives CASSQPGLANYGYTF.

This sequence joins TRBV7-3 and TRBJ1-2, with TRBD1 as a possible D gene (6 bases). V dropped 5 bases and J dropped 4 bases, with 14 bases sitting between them. The CDR3 contains 14 residues. Germline V gives CDR1 SGHTA, CDR2 FQGTGA. Here the CDR3 reads CASSHPDSPYGYTF. The CDR3 DNA is TGTGCCAGCAGCCACCCGGACAGTCCCTATGGCTACACCTTC.

This clone has a single count. J is TRBJ2-5 and V is TRBV1; the table's D call of TRBD2 was not tested on the DNA. TRBV1 is noted as a pseudogene. The CDR3 spans 17 residues. CDR3 in DNA: TGCACCAGCAGCCATTCCAGCCACGGGGGGGGAGCGGAGACCCAGTACTTC. Residues: CTSSHSSHGGGAETQYF.

The gene calls are TRBV7-9 and TRBJ1-5; D is perhaps TRBD1 (5 bases). The germline V and J ends were trimmed by 4 bases and 5 bases, with 12 bases remaining between them. The germline gives CDR1 SEHNR, CDR2 FQNEAQ (reference sequence). CDR3 length: 14 residues. The CDR3 DNA sequence: TGTGCCAGCAGCTCGCAGGGAAGGGATCAGCCCCAGCATTTT. It is translated as CASSSQGRDQPQHF.

In this sample, this clone turned up once. The chain carries TRBV2 and TRBJ1-1, with D perhaps matching TRBD1 (5 bases). The ends were cut back, 6 bases at V and 6 bases at J, with 14 bases in the middle. Germline CDR1 reads SNHLY; CDR2 reads FYNNEI. This CDR3 has 13 residues. CDR3 amino acids: CASRGWGMAEAFF. The CDR3 bases are TGTGCCAGCAGGGGGTGGGGGATGGCTGAAGCTTTCTTT. The variable domain in full, completed from reference TRBV2 and TRBJ1-1, reads EPEVTQTPSHQVTQMGQEVILRCVPISNHLYFYWYRQILGQKVEFLVSFYNNEISEKSEIFDDQFSVERPDGSNFTLKIRSTKLEDSAMYFCASRGWGMAEAFFGQGTRLTVV.

V and J are TRBV6-4 and TRBJ2-2; D gene unclear. Germline lookup yields CDR1 MRHNA and CDR2 SNTAGT. The CDR3 consists of 13 residues. Between the trimmed V and J ends, which lost 2 bases and 3 bases, there was a span of 4 bases. For the CDR3, the DNA is TGTGCCAGCAGTGACAGGGACACCGGGGAGCTGTTTTTT. It translates to CASSDRDTGELFF.

The chain is built from TRBV4-3 and TRBJ2-3; maybe TRBD1 (6 bases). The germline V gene has CDR1 LGHNA and CDR2 YSLEER. The CDR3 length is 15 residues. With 3 bases removed from V and 3 bases from J, the gap between germline ends came to 13 bases. The CDR3 nucleotides are TGCGCCAGCAGCCAGGAATACAGGGAAACAGATACGCAGTATTTT. This codes for CASSQEYRETDTQYF.

V and J are TRBV19 and TRBJ2-2; TRBD1 might be the D (5 bases). Germline V gives CDR1 LNHDA, CDR2 SQIVND (reference sequence). Trimming removed 6 bases from V and 8 bases from J, with 22 bases in between. The CDR3 is 16 residues long. CDR3 bases: TGTGCCAGTAGAACGACGTCGCAGGGATTTGAGGGGGAGCTGTTTTTT. Translation gives CASRTTSQGFEGELFF.

This chain joins TRBV7-2 and TRBJ2-1, with TRBD2 matching over 10 bases. CDR1 is SGHTA and CDR2 is FQGNSA in the germline V gene. The junction had 8 bases not matched to a gene; V was cut back by 2 bases and J by 7 bases. This CDR3 is 16 amino acids long. DNA of the CDR3: TGTGCCAGCAGCTTAAGCGGGGGGGTCAGTTGGAATGAGCAGTTCTTC. The encoded protein is CASSLSGGVSWNEQFF.

The genes are TRBV29-1 and TRBJ1-2; D ambiguous. The CDR3 loop spans 13 amino acids. V shed 7 bases and J shed 7 bases, with 19 bases lying between them. CDR1 and CDR2 from the germline V gene are SQVTM and ANQGSEA. The CDR3, as DNA: TGCAGCGCCACAAAAGTATTGTCCAGTGGCTACACCTTC. Translated, it gives CSATKVLSSGYTF.

The V and J genes are TRBV6-6 and TRBJ1-6, with D unresolved. Germline CDR1 is MNHNY and CDR2 is SVGAGI (reference sequence). Trimming shortened V by 6 bases and J by 8 bases, and 17 bases separated the two germline ends. CDR3 length: 15 residues. Here the CDR3 reads CASSLTLLGDSPLHF. The CDR3 region has the DNA TGTGCCAGCAGCCTAACTCTCCTAGGAGATTCACCCCTCCACTTT.

This chain uses TRBV7-2 with TRBJ2-7; possible D gene TRBD1, 5 bases. The CDR3 is made up of 12 amino acids. The germline CDR1 and CDR2 sequences are SGHTA and FQGNSA. V lost 1 base to trimming and J lost 5 bases, with 6 bases between them. In DNA, the CDR3 is TGTGCCAGCAGCTTAGTGGGGCACGAGCAGTACTTC. Encoded protein: CASSLVGHEQYF.

This chain connects TRBV27 to TRBJ1-4; possible D gene TRBD1, 6 bases. Deletions cut 6 bases from V and 5 bases from J, with 16 bases between. CDR3 size: 15 residues. The germline gives CDR1 MNHEY, CDR2 SMNVEV (reference sequence). CDR3 coding DNA: TGTGCCAGCAGAATTGAAGGGACACCAAATGAAAAACTGTTTTTT. Translation gives CASRIEGTPNEKLFF.

Remarks on this clone: A read error may account for a junction end that differs from germline. The genes are TRBV7-7 and TRBJ2-3; possibly TRBD1 or TRBD2 for D (7 bases each). CDR3 length: 15 residues. Per the germline V gene, CDR1 is SSHAT and CDR2 is FNYEAQ (reference sequence). The CDR3 DNA reads as TGTGCTAGCAGCCCCGGGGGGACAGGCACAGATACGCAGTATTTT. Amino acid sequence: CASSPGGTGTDTQYF.

The chain has TRBV5-1 and TRBJ1-1, with D tentatively TRBD1 (6 bases). The CDR3 runs to 15 residues. The V end lost 1 base, the J end lost 2 bases, and 12 bases lay between the germline ends. Germline V gives CDR1 SGHRS, CDR2 YFSETQ. The DNA of the CDR3 is TGCGCCAGCAGCTTGCGGGAGGGGGGTAACACTGAAGCTTTCTTT. It yields the protein CASSLREGGNTEAFF.

The V and J genes are TRBV18 and TRBJ1-2; D might be TRBD1 (5 bases). Trimming stripped 2 bases from V and 0 bases from J, with 7 bases between. Looked up from germline, CDR1 is KGHSH and CDR2 is LQKENI. The CDR3 is made up of 14 amino acids. The CDR3 protein is CASSPGGTNYGYTF. CDR3 nucleotide sequence: TGTGCCAGCTCACCAGGGGGAACTAACTATGGCTACACCTTC. Together with reference TRBV18 and TRBJ1-2, the CDR3 gives the full variable domain: NAGVMQNPRHLVRRRGQEARLRCSPMKGHSHVYWYRQLPEEGLKFMVYLQKENIIDESGMPKERFSAEFPKEGPSILRIQQVVRGDSAAYFCASSPGGTNYGYTFGSGTRLTVV.

The chain is built from TRBV19 and TRBJ2-7, with 9 bases matching TRBD1. The CDR3 extends over 15 amino acids. In germline, CDR1 is LNHDA, CDR2 SQIVND (reference sequence). V gave up 7 bases and J gave up 1 base; unmatched junction bases: 8. The CDR3: CASTPGTGSSYEQYF. CDR3 DNA sequence: TGTGCCAGTACCCCTGGGACAGGGTCGTCCTACGAGCAGTACTTC.

V and J are TRBV7-2 and TRBJ1-3; 8 nucleotides align to TRBD1. The J segment lost 4 bases and the V segment lost 4 bases, leaving 6 bases of the junction unmatched. This CDR3 region has 15 residues. Per the germline V gene, CDR1 is SGHTA and CDR2 is FQGNSA. In DNA form, the CDR3 reads TGTGCCAGCAGCTGGACAGGGTTAACCGGAAACACCATATATTTT. This gives the protein CASSWTGLTGNTIYF.

V is TRBV10-3 and J is TRBJ2-3; D is unresolved. V shed 3 bases and J shed 2 bases, with 9 bases lying between them. The CDR3 runs to 14 residues. Germline loops: CDR1 ENHRY, CDR2 SYGVKD. The CDR3 sequence: CAISDVSDTDTQYF. CDR3 sequence (DNA): TGTGCCATCAGTGATGTCAGTGACACAGATACGCAGTATTTT.

V and J are TRBV29-1 and TRBJ2-3, with D possibly TRBD1 on 6 matching bases. In germline, CDR1 is SQVTM, CDR2 ANQGSEA. The CDR3 is made up of 13 amino acids. CDR3 loop: CSAPYRAGDTQYF. Written as DNA, the CDR3 is TGCAGTGCCCCGTACAGGGCGGGAGATACGCAGTATTTT.

This rearrangement joins TRBV18 to TRBJ1-2; D gene uncertain. Trimming stripped 3 bases from V and 4 bases from J, with 15 bases between. This CDR3 is 15 amino acids long. Germline CDR1 is KGHSH and CDR2 is LQKENI. The CDR3 sequence is CASSPRTESRYGYTF. The CDR3 DNA reads as TGTGCCAGCTCACCCCGGACTGAGAGCCGCTATGGCTACACCTTC.

The rearrangement links TRBV18 to TRBJ2-3; 10 bases map to TRBD2. The CDR3 is 15 residues long. The trim removed 4 bases at V and 2 bases at J, leaving 3 bases unmatched. Germline-derived CDR1 and CDR2 are KGHSH and LQKENI. This CDR3 is CASSLAGGFTDTQYF. The CDR3 region has the DNA TGTGCCAGCTCACTAGCGGGGGGATTCACAGATACGCAGTATTTT.

V gene TRBV2 combines with J gene TRBJ1-1, with D tentatively TRBD1 (5 bases). CDR1 is SNHLY, CDR2 FYNNEI, per germline. V lost 3 bases, J lost 7 bases, and 21 bases lay in between. The CDR3 totals 16 residues. The DNA of the CDR3 is TGTGCCAGCAGTGACGTTTGGTGGGGCGGTATGGTTGAAGCTTTCTTT. Translation gives CASSDVWWGGMVEAFF.

The chain carries TRBV7-9 and TRBJ1-2, with D perhaps TRBD1 (5 bases). The germline V gene has CDR1 SEHNR and CDR2 FQNEAQ (reference sequence). The CDR3 extends over 14 amino acids. V lost 3 bases and J lost 1, with 9 bases in between. The CDR3 loop reads CASSFGTDNYGYTF. Here the CDR3 DNA reads TGTGCCAGCAGCTTTGGGACGGATAACTATGGCTACACCTTC.

The chain couples TRBV15 to TRBJ1-3; no reliable D call. The CDR3 length is 15 residues. V lost 0 bases to trimming and J lost 9 bases, with 15 bases between them. Looked up from germline, CDR1 is LNHNV and CDR2 is YYDKDF (reference sequence). CDR3 sequence reads: CATSRDLGSSGTIYF. The DNA of the CDR3 is TGTGCCACCAGCAGAGATCTAGGGTCTAGTGGCACCATATATTTT.

The chain is built from TRBV19 and TRBJ1-1, with D uncertain. Germline-derived CDR1 and CDR2 are LNHDA and SQIVND (reference sequence). There are 13 residues in the CDR3. Between the trimmed V and J ends, which lost 4 bases and 1 base, there was a span of 7 bases. The CDR3 nucleotides read TGTGCCAGTAGTAAACAATGGAACACTGAAGCTTTCTTT. Its translation is CASSKQWNTEAFF.

The chain combines TRBV5-1 with TRBJ2-3; the D gene is possibly TRBD1 (5 bases). This CDR3 has 15 amino acids. Germline-derived CDR1 and CDR2 are SGHRS and YFSETQ. Between the trimmed V and J ends, which lost 1 base and 1 base, there was a span of 10 bases. The CDR3, as DNA: TGCGCCAGCAGCTTGCAGGGTTTAGGCACAGATACGCAGTATTTT. Encoded protein: CASSLQGLGTDTQYF.

V usage is TRBV14 and J usage is TRBJ2-1, with 7 nucleotides matching TRBD1. Germline trimming cut 2 bases from V and 12 bases from J; bases unmatched to any gene: 10. This CDR3 comprises 14 residues. Germline CDR1 is SGHDN and CDR2 is FVKESK. CDR3 sequence (DNA): TGTGCCAGCAGCCAAAGACAGGGATGGCCGGGGCAGTTCTTC. As protein: CASSQRQGWPGQFF.